The next 3 T cell receptor beta chains were all read from a single sample in a study of follicular helper T cells after annual influenza vaccination. Measured with immunoSEQ multiplex PCR; TCRdb has only the in-frame clones, and not every one. There are about 4,800 clones in the sample; 83% occur only once, and 0.95% to 1.5% lies in the top ten. The time point: 2015-2016 season, 7 days after influenza vaccination. Sample: CXCR5+ CD38- circulating T follicular helper cells from blood, taken 7 days after influenza vaccination. Described subset: circulating Tfh, non-naive CD4+CXCR5+PD-1+ (ICOS+CD38+ or ICOS-CD38-). All receptors come from an adult who received the influenza vaccine.

The chain employs TRBV7-2 and TRBJ2-2; 10 nucleotides agree with TRBD2. The CDR3 length is 17 residues. After removal of 1 base from V and 5 bases from J, the junction contained 7 bases not matched to a gene. Germline V gives CDR1 SGHTA, CDR2 FQGNSA. In DNA, the CDR3 is TGTGCCAGCAGCTTAGGGGCTAGCGGGGGCCGGACCGGGGAGCTGTTTTTT. This sequence encodes CASSLGASGGRTGELFF.

The CDR3 here is CASSLEGLANYGYTF. CDR3 DNA: TGTGCCAGCAGCTTAGAGGGGTTAGCTAACTATGGCTACACCTTC. This sequence joins TRBV7-9 and TRBJ1-2, with TRBD1 as a possible D gene (5 bases). From germline, CDR1 is SEHNR and CDR2 FQNEAQ (reference sequence). There are 15 residues in the CDR3. Trimming removed 1 base from V and 0 bases from J, with 9 bases in between.

This chain connects TRBV18 to TRBJ2-4; tentatively, D is TRBD2 (5 bases). Germline lookup yields CDR1 KGHSH and CDR2 LQKENI. Deletions cut 3 bases from V and 4 bases from J, with 13 bases between. CDR3 length: 15 amino acids. Written as DNA, the CDR3 is TGTGCCAGCTCACCTCCCGAGAGGGTTAAAAACATTCAGTACTTC. It codes for CASSPPERVKNIQYF.